Presented here are 8 T cell receptor beta chains from one specimen sequenced in a study of blood T cell repertoires in COVID-19. TCRdb's copy holds only in-frame clones and misses some; the assay was immunoSEQ multiplex PCR. The sample records some 80,000 clones, 85% being singletons. Sequencing was done on a sample of peripheral blood. The receptor source for this set is a man aged 50 or older with COVID-19, enrolled during active disease.

This clone was recorded only once. The V gene is TRBV3-1 (or the pseudogene TRBV3-2), the J gene TRBJ1-2; D possibly corresponds to TRBD1 (6 bases). V was clipped by 1 base and J by 4 bases, with 7 bases between them. Germline CDR1 reads LGHDT; CDR2 reads YNNKEL (reference sequence). The CDR3 consists of 13 residues. The CDR3, as DNA: TGTGCCAGCAGCCAAGCCAGGGGCTATGGCTACACCTTC. It specifies CASSQARGYGYTF.

The V and J genes are TRBV28 and TRBJ1-5, with TRBD1 as a possible D gene (6 bases). The germline V gene has CDR1 MDHEN and CDR2 SYDVKM. The V end was cut by 5 bases, the J end by 5 bases, with 19 bases between. The CDR3 loop spans 16 amino acids. This chain's CDR3 is CASSHSGTMRHQPQHF. CDR3 nucleotides: TGTGCCAGCAGTCACTCCGGGACAATGAGGCATCAGCCCCAGCATTTT. Drawing the rest from reference TRBV28 and TRBJ1-5, the complete variable domain is DVKVTQSSRYLVKRTGEKVFLECVQDMDHENMFWYRQDPGLGLRLIYFSYDVKMKEKGDIPEGYSVSREKKERFSLILESASTNQTSMYLCASSHSGTMRHQPQHFGDGTRLSIL.

This chain joins TRBV5-4 and TRBJ1-2; no clear D gene. This CDR3 contains 14 residues. From germline, CDR1 is SGHNT and CDR2 YYREEE (reference sequence). V gave up 0 bases and J gave up 4 bases, with 10 bases separating them. The CDR3 is CASSLEGSAYGYTF. The CDR3 nucleotides read TGTGCCAGCAGCTTGGAGGGTAGCGCCTATGGCTACACCTTC.

The rearrangement links TRBV7-2 to TRBJ1-5, with D maybe TRBD1 (5 bases). Germline assignment: CDR1 SGHTA and CDR2 FQGNSA. CDR3 size: 14 residues. Trimming removed 3 bases from V and 4 bases from J, with 10 bases in between. The CDR3 DNA reads as TGTGCCAGCAGCTTCTGGGCAGGGAATCAGCCCCAGCATTTT. This gives the protein CASSFWAGNQPQHF.

The V and J genes are TRBV19 and TRBJ1-5; weak D call: TRBD1 (6 bases). The germline gives CDR1 LNHDA, CDR2 SQIVND (reference sequence). CDR3 length: 16 amino acids. Trimming took off 4 bases at V and 1 base at J, with 14 bases between the two ends. The CDR3 sequence is CASSNQGTRSNQPQHF. CDR3 coding DNA: TGTGCCAGTAGTAACCAGGGGACGCGGAGCAATCAGCCCCAGCATTTT. Drawing the rest from reference TRBV19 and TRBJ1-5, the complete variable domain is DGGITQSPKYLFRKEGQNVTLSCEQNLNHDAMYWYRQDPGQGLRLIYYSQIVNDFQKGDIAEGYSVSREKKESFPLTVTSAQKNPTAFYLCASSNQGTRSNQPQHFGDGTRLSIL.

This rearrangement joins TRBV2 to TRBJ2-7; 10 nucleotides agree with TRBD1. V lost 9 bases, J lost 4 bases, and 12 bases stayed unmatched. CDR3 length equals 15 residues. Per germline, CDR1 SNHLY and CDR2 FYNNEI. Here the CDR3 DNA reads TGTGCCAGTTCGAGGGACAGGGGTATGGAGTACGAGCAGTACTTC. This encodes CASSRDRGMEYEQYF.

The chain links TRBV30 to TRBJ1-3, with D tentatively TRBD1 (6 bases). The CDR3 contains 16 residues. V lost 0 bases, J lost 0 bases, and 12 bases lay in between. Germline CDR1 and CDR2: GTSNPN and SVGIG (reference sequence). CDR3 coding DNA: TGTGCCTGGAGTGTGTCTACAGGGATCTCTGGAAACACCATATATTTT. Amino acid sequence: CAWSVSTGISGNTIYF.

J is TRBJ1-2 and V is TRBV27; D perhaps matches TRBD1 (5 bases). Germline-derived CDR1 and CDR2 are MNHEY and SMNVEV (reference sequence). The CDR3 consists of 14 residues. Trimming took 8 bases from V and 4 from J, leaving 17 bases between them. Here the CDR3 reads CASPEAREGYGYTF. DNA of the CDR3: TGTGCCAGCCCCGAGGCCAGGGAGGGCTATGGCTACACCTTC.